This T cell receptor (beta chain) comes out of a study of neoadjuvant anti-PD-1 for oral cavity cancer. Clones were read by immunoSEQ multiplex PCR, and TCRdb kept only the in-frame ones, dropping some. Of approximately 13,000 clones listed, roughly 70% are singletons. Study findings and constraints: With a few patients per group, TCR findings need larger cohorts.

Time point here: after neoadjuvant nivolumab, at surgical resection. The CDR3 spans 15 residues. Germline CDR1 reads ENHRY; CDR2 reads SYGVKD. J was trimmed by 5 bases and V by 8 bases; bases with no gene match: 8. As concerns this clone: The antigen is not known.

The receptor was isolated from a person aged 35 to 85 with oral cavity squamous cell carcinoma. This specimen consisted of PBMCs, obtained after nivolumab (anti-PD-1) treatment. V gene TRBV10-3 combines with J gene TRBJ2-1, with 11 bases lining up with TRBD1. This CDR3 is CAIGMGTGGDNEQFF. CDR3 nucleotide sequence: TGTGCCATCGGGATGGGGACAGGGGGGGACAATGAGCAGTTCTTC.